The 24 T cell receptor beta chains below were found in one sample sequenced in a study of CD8 T cells in Susac syndrome. With random hexamers, about 0.45 to 1 ug RNA was reverse transcribed. A single record per CDR3 protein comes from TCRdb applying MiXCR to the immunoSEQ multiplex PCR reads. The sample lists more than 80,000 distinct CDR3 sequences; approximately 93% were seen once. The source material was CD8+ T cells from PBMCs. These receptors originate from a human donor with Susac syndrome.

The genes are TRBV14 and TRBJ2-5; a weak D match, TRBD1 (6 bases). The V end was cut by 0 bases, the J end by 5 bases, with 13 bases between. This CDR3 contains 15 residues. CDR1 SGHDN and CDR2 FVKESK come from the germline V gene. The CDR3 sequence: CASSQEQGVGETQYF. CDR3 DNA: TGTGCCAGCAGCCAAGAACAGGGAGTGGGGGAGACCCAGTACTTC.

The chain couples TRBV6-2 or TRBV6-3 to TRBJ2-1; 7 positions match TRBD2. This CDR3 has 15 amino acids. The V segment lost 5 bases and the J segment 6 bases; nucleotides outside the gene matches: 10. CDR1 MNHEY and CDR2 SVGEGT come from the germline V gene. This chain's CDR3 is CASSPRAGSSNEQFF. The CDR3 nucleotides read TGTGCCAGCAGTCCCAGAGCGGGGTCGTCCAATGAGCAGTTCTTC.

The chain recombines TRBV9 with TRBJ2-3, with 7 bases matching TRBD2. Germline CDR1 and CDR2: SGDLS and YYNGEE. The CDR3 is 14 residues long. The V gene end was trimmed by 4 bases and the J gene end by 3 bases; junction bases not matched to a gene: 5. CDR3 DNA sequence: TGTGCCAGCAGCATAGGCGGGGGTACAGATACGCAGTATTTT. Amino acids: CASSIGGGTDTQYF.

V and J are TRBV7-9 and TRBJ2-1; TRBD2 agrees at 8 bases. From germline, CDR1 is SEHNR and CDR2 FQNEAQ (reference sequence). V shed 5 bases and J 2 bases; nucleotides not matched to a gene: 5. This CDR3 comprises 15 residues. CDR3 in amino acids: CASSIPGGAYNEQFF. In nucleotides, the CDR3 is TGTGCCAGCAGCATCCCCGGGGGGGCCTACAATGAGCAGTTCTTC. The complete variable domain, with remaining parts taken from reference TRBV7-9 and TRBJ2-1, reads DTGVSQNPRHKITKRGQNVTFRCDPISEHNRLYWYRQTLGQGPEFLTYFQNEAQLEKSRLLSDRFSAERPKGSFSTLEIQRTEQGDSAMYLCASSIPGGAYNEQFFGPGTRLTVL.

V usage is TRBV15 and J usage is TRBJ2-5; D may be TRBD1 or TRBD2 (7 bases each). There are 15 residues in the CDR3. V gave up 3 bases and J gave up 2 bases, with 13 bases separating them. Per germline, CDR1 LNHNV and CDR2 YYDKDF (reference sequence). For the CDR3, the DNA is TGTGCCACCAGCAGTCAGGGGGGGAAACAAGAGACCCAGTACTTC. This gives the protein CATSSQGGKQETQYF.

V gene TRBV20-1 combines with J gene TRBJ2-5, with D perhaps TRBD1 (5 bases). Trimming took off 0 bases at V and 4 bases at J, with 9 bases between the two ends. Germline V gene lookup returns CDR1 DFQATT and CDR2 SNEGSKA (reference sequence). CDR3 length: 13 amino acids. In DNA form, the CDR3 reads TGCAGTGCTAGAGAGCAGGGTCGAGAGACCCAGTACTTC. It is translated as CSAREQGRETQYF.

The chain uses TRBV7-6 and TRBJ2-1, with D perhaps TRBD2 (6 bases). CDR1 and CDR2 from the germline V gene are SGHVS and FNYEAQ. The CDR3 runs to 15 residues. V lost 5 bases and J 2 bases, leaving 13 bases between the germline ends. This CDR3 reads CASSPGLSPYNEQFF. CDR3 nucleotides: TGTGCCAGCAGCCCCGGACTAAGCCCCTACAATGAGCAGTTCTTC. Combining the CDR3 with reference TRBV7-6 and TRBJ2-1 gives the whole variable domain GAGVSQSPRYKVTKRGQDVALRCDPISGHVSLYWYRQALGQGPEFLTYFNYEAQQDKSGLPNDRFSAERPEGSISTLTIQRTEQRDSAMYRCASSPGLSPYNEQFFGPGTRLTVL.

This clonotype was seen a single time. The chain joins TRBV3-1 to TRBJ2-5; D ambiguous. The V end lost 7 bases, the J end lost 2 bases, and 8 bases lay between the germline ends. From germline, CDR1 is LGHDT and CDR2 YNNKEL (reference sequence). This CDR3 is built from 12 residues. The CDR3 DNA sequence: TGTGCCAGCACCCTGGAGCAAGAGACCCAGTACTTC. Translated: CASTLEQETQYF.

The CDR3 spells CASSYPARGKETQYF. The CDR3 nucleotides read TGTGCCAGCAGTTACCCCGCTCGGGGGAAAGAGACCCAGTACTTC. V usage is TRBV6-2 or TRBV6-3 and J usage is TRBJ2-5, with a possible D match to TRBD2 (6 bases). The germline gives CDR1 MNHEY, CDR2 SVGEGT. V lost 2 bases and J lost 3, with 13 bases in between. This CDR3 has 15 amino acids.

This sequence joins TRBV20-1 and TRBJ2-7, with 8 bases identical to TRBD2. CDR1 is DFQATT, CDR2 SNEGSKA, per germline (reference sequence). The V segment lost 3 bases and the J segment 3 bases; nucleotides outside the gene matches: 4. CDR3 length: 13 amino acids. CDR3 loop: CSASGTRDYEQYF. CDR3 nucleotide sequence: TGCAGTGCTAGCGGGACTAGGGACTACGAGCAGTACTTC.

About this clonotype: It is unclear where the CDR3 begins or ends on the DNA, so no DNA is shown, and the CDR3 is as TCRdb lists it. J is TRBJ1-2 and V is TRBV27. CDR1 is MNHEY, CDR2 SMNVEV, per germline (reference sequence). A total of 13 residues make up the CDR3, ends included. The CDR3 here is CASSTSGLYGYTF.

The chain combines TRBV12-3 or TRBV12-4 with TRBJ2-3, with 8 bases lining up with TRBD1. The CDR3 has 14 residues. J was trimmed by 2 bases and V by 7 bases; bases with no gene match: 5. The CDR3 spells CASTQGAATDTQYF. The CDR3, as DNA: TGTGCCAGCACCCAGGGGGCCGCCACAGATACGCAGTATTTT.

The chain uses TRBV5-6 and TRBJ1-1; D not certain. The CDR3 length is 13 residues. Germline V CDR1 and CDR2: SGHDT, YYEEEE. V lost 3 bases and J lost 6, with 12 bases in between. The CDR3 DNA reads TGTGCCAGCAGCTCTGGGAAAGCCCCTGAAGCTTTCTTT. The encoded protein is CASSSGKAPEAFF.

V gene TRBV4-1 combines with J gene TRBJ2-7; possibly TRBD1 for D (6 bases). The length of the CDR3 is 13 residues. Germline loops: CDR1 MGHRA, CDR2 YSYEKL. Trimming left V 3 bases short and J 6 bases short, with 12 bases between. The DNA for the CDR3 is TGCGCCAGCAGCCAGAAACAGGGTAGCGAGCAGTACTTC. It codes for CASSQKQGSEQYF.

This chain uses TRBV24-1 with TRBJ1-1, with no clear D. Deletions cut 0 bases from V and 8 bases from J, with 6 bases between. CDR3 length equals 12 residues. The germline V gene encodes CDR1 KGHDR and CDR2 SFDVKD. CDR3 in DNA: TGTGCCACCAGTGATTTGACCGGCGAAGCTTTCTTT. Encoded protein: CATSDLTGEAFF.

The rearrangement links TRBV20-1 to TRBJ1-3, with 7 nucleotides matching TRBD1. This CDR3 spans 13 amino acids. Germline lookup yields CDR1 DFQATT and CDR2 SNEGSKA (reference sequence). V dropped 6 bases and J dropped 0; count of bases not matched to a gene: 2. CDR3 DNA sequence: TGCAGTGCAGGGGGCTACTCTGGAAACACCATATATTTT. This encodes CSAGGYSGNTIYF.

The chain joins TRBV20-1 to TRBJ2-7, with TRBD1 identical over 8 bases. The germline gives CDR1 DFQATT, CDR2 SNEGSKA (reference sequence). The CDR3 contains 13 residues. Trimming removed 3 bases from V and 2 bases from J; junction bases left unmatched: 3. The CDR3 protein is CSASQQGAYEQYF. The CDR3 DNA sequence: TGCAGTGCTAGTCAACAGGGGGCCTACGAGCAGTACTTC.

This chain links TRBV13 with TRBJ2-1; D not resolved. The CDR3 loop spans 13 amino acids. V was trimmed by 0 bases and J by 6 bases, leaving 6 bases between them. The germline V gene has CDR1 PRHDT and CDR2 FYEKMQ (reference sequence). The CDR3 here is CASSLGLSNEQFF. CDR3 sequence (DNA): TGTGCCAGCAGCTTAGGACTCAGCAATGAGCAGTTCTTC.

The chain carries TRBV15 and TRBJ1-2; D is perhaps TRBD1 (6 bases). CDR1 LNHNV and CDR2 YYDKDF come from the germline V gene (reference sequence). The ends were cut back, 3 bases at V and 4 bases at J, with 21 bases in the middle. The CDR3 contains 17 residues. CDR3 sequence reads: CATSRGPPGQSAYGYTF. The CDR3 nucleotides are TGTGCCACCAGCAGGGGCCCGCCGGGACAAAGTGCCTATGGCTACACCTTC.

This chain connects TRBV9 to TRBJ2-3; a possible D gene is TRBD1 (7 bases). Germline lookup yields CDR1 SGDLS and CDR2 YYNGEE. V lost 2 bases, J lost 1 base, and 14 bases lay in between. The CDR3 is 16 amino acids. The CDR3 region is CASSVEEGARTDTQYF. The CDR3 bases are TGTGCCAGCAGCGTCGAGGAGGGGGCCCGCACAGATACGCAGTATTTT.

J is TRBJ1-1 and V is TRBV19, with 8 bases fitting TRBD1. With V trimmed by 8 bases and J by 5 bases, 7 bases remained unmatched. The CDR3 totals 13 residues. Looked up from germline, CDR1 is LNHDA and CDR2 is SQIVND (reference sequence). CDR3 bases: TGTGCCAGTGAATGGACAGGGCGTACTGAAGCTTTCTTT. This gives the protein CASEWTGRTEAFF.

The chain couples TRBV5-1 to TRBJ1-1; D call uncertain. This CDR3 spans 15 amino acids. V was pared by 4 bases and J by 5 bases, with 18 bases between. The germline gives CDR1 SGHRS, CDR2 YFSETQ. This CDR3 reads CASSGALELTTEAFF. CDR3 DNA: TGCGCCAGCAGCGGCGCCCTGGAGCTTACTACTGAAGCTTTCTTT.

The rearrangement links TRBV7-8 to TRBJ2-7; tentative D call: TRBD2 (6 bases). The germline CDR1 and CDR2 sequences are SGHVS and FQNEAQ. The CDR3 spans 15 residues. Trimming took 2 bases from V and 5 from J, leaving 16 bases between them. This CDR3 reads CASSLLLAQRDEQYF. The DNA for the CDR3 is TGTGCCAGCAGCTTATTGTTAGCCCAGCGGGACGAGCAGTACTTC.

The J gene is TRBJ1-2, the V gene TRBV27; a possible D gene is TRBD1 (5 bases). V lost 0 bases and J lost 8, with 13 bases in between. There are 14 residues in the CDR3. The germline CDR1 and CDR2 sequences are MNHEY and SMNVEV (reference sequence). In DNA form, the CDR3 reads TGTGCCAGCAGTTTATCGCCCCAGGGTAGGGGCTACACCTTC. This translates into CASSLSPQGRGYTF.